Below, one T cell receptor beta chain is given with its context. The data originate from a study of shared clonotypes between healthy human individuals. The CDR3 spans 17 residues. Between the trimmed V and J ends, which lost 1 base and 5 bases, there was a span of 17 bases. CDR1 and CDR2 from the germline V gene are MGHRA and YSYEKL. Genomic DNA per cell subset filled all wells of several immunoSEQ plates. Original data processing: From ImmunoSEQ came sequences covering only the junction and carrying no quality scores, so filtering differed. Sequencing used immunoSEQ multiplex PCR; TCRdb keeps in-frame clones, though not all of them. The D gene and trimming were derived from the DNA, and the V and J assignments and clone size from that table. The table has millions of clones, more than 80% seen once. Donors comprised only Caucasian adults living in Nashville, Tennessee.

This TCR derives from a man younger than 35 in good health. Some clones in this sample may be carry-over from other donors' samples. The V gene is TRBV4-1, the J gene TRBJ2-2; D remains ambiguous. Sequenced: naive CD4+ T cells from PBMCs. Subset specified: CD45RA+ positively selected. The CDR3 DNA reads as TGCGCCAGCAGCCAAGTTCGGCTCCTCCAATGGACCGGGGAGCTGTTTTTT. Its translation is CASSQVRLLQWTGELFF.